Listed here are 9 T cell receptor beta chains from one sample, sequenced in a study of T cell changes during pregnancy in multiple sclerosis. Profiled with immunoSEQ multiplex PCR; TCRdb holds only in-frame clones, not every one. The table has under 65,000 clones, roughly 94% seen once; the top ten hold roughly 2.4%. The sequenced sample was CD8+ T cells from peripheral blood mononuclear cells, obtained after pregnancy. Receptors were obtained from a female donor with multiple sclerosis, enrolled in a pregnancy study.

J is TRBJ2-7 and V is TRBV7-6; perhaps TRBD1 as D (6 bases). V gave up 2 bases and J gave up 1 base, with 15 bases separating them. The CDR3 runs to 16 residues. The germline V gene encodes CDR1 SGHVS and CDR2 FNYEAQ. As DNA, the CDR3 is TGTGCCAGCAGCTTACTATCTGTCCAGGGGTCCTACGAGCAGTACTTC. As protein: CASSLLSVQGSYEQYF.

The CDR3 spells CASSMSAGTGMSGANVLTF. The CDR3 DNA follows: TGTGCCAGTAGTATGTCCGCCGGGACAGGGATGTCTGGGGCCAACGTCCTGACTTTC. The rearrangement uses TRBV19 and TRBJ2-6; 9 positions match TRBD1. The ends lost 3 bases at V and 1 base at J; junction bases unmatched: 10. Germline V CDR1 and CDR2: LNHDA, SQIVND (reference sequence). There are 19 residues in the CDR3.

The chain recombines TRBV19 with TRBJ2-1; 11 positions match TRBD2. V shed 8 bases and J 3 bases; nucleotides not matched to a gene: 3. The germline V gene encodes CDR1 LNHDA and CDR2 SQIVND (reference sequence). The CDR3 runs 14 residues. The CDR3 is CASDTSGGYNEQFF. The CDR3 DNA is TGTGCCAGTGACACTAGCGGGGGCTACAATGAGCAGTTCTTC.

CDR3 DNA sequence: TGCGCCAGCAGCCCAGGGGACAGTATGAACACTGAAGCTTTCTTT. This gives the protein CASSPGDSMNTEAFF. V is TRBV5-1 and J is TRBJ1-1; 7 positions agree with TRBD1. J gave up 0 bases and V 4 bases, and 6 bases lay outside the gene matches. Germline lookup yields CDR1 SGHRS and CDR2 YFSETQ. This CDR3 spans 15 amino acids.

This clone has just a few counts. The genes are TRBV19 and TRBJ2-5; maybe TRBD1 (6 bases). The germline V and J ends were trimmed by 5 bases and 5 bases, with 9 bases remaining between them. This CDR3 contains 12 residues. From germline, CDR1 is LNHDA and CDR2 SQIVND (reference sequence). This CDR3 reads CASSQGLETQYF. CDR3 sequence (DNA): TGTGCCAGTAGTCAGGGGTTGGAGACCCAGTACTTC. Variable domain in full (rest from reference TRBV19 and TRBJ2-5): DGGITQSPKYLFRKEGQNVTLSCEQNLNHDAMYWYRQDPGQGLRLIYYSQIVNDFQKGDIAEGYSVSREKKESFPLTVTSAQKNPTAFYLCASSQGLETQYFGPGTRLLVL.

CDR3 nucleotide sequence: TGTGCCAGTAGCGGGGGACAGGGGGAAATCGGCAATCAGCCCCAGCATTTT. Translating it yields CASSGGQGEIGNQPQHF. The chain couples TRBV19 to TRBJ1-5; 11 bases align to TRBD1. CDR1 and CDR2 from the germline V gene are LNHDA and SQIVND (reference sequence). V dropped 6 bases and J dropped 2; count of bases not matched to a gene: 9. The CDR3 covers 17 residues. Based on the CDR3 plus reference TRBV19 and TRBJ1-5, the full variable domain is DGGITQSPKYLFRKEGQNVTLSCEQNLNHDAMYWYRQDPGQGLRLIYYSQIVNDFQKGDIAEGYSVSREKKESFPLTVTSAQKNPTAFYLCASSGGQGEIGNQPQHFGDGTRLSIL.

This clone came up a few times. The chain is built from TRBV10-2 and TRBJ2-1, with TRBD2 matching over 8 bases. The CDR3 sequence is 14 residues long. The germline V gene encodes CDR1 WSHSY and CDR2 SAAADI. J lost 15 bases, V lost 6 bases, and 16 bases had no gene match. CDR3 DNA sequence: TGCGCCAGCAGCGGGAGGGGAGGTAACAGGGTTGCGTTCTTC. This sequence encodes CASSGRGGNRVAFF.

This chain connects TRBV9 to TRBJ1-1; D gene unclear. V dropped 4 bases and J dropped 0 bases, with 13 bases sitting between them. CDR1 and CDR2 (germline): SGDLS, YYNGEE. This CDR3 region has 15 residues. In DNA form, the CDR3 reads TGTGCCAGCAGCCCCCAGAGGGTTATGAACACTGAAGCTTTCTTT. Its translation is CASSPQRVMNTEAFF.

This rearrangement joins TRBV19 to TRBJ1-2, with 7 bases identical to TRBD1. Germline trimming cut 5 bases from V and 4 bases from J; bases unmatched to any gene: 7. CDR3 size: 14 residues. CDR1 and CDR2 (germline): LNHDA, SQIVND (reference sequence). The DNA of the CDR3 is TGTGCCAGTAGTGCCGGGACAGCTGGCTATGGCTACACCTTC. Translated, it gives CASSAGTAGYGYTF. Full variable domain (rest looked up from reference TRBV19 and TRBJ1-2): DGGITQSPKYLFRKEGQNVTLSCEQNLNHDAMYWYRQDPGQGLRLIYYSQIVNDFQKGDIAEGYSVSREKKESFPLTVTSAQKNPTAFYLCASSAGTAGYGYTFGSGTRLTVV.